This TCR beta chain was obtained from a study of immune evolution from preneoplasia to lung adenocarcinoma. Resections took place in Japan or China from about 2014 to 2017. Histologic diagnosis was independently verified by two lung pathologists. Germline V gene sequence: CDR1 GTSNPN, CDR2 SVGIG (reference sequence). V gave up 0 bases and J gave up 3 bases, with 11 bases separating them. CDR3 length equals 15 residues. Study-level findings and limits: Normal lung had the highest top T cell clone frequencies. Clonality was highest in normal lung, lower in later-stage lesions apparently.

This clone came up a few times. The antigen remains unidentified. Repertoires were generated with immunoSEQ multiplex PCR, while TCRdb's copy carries only in-frame clones and drops some. The sample shows thousands of clones, 60% to 80% of them seen only once. The specimen was FFPE adjacent normal lung tissue. This receptor was taken from a person aged 55-79 years with lung adenocarcinoma. The chain has TRBV30 and TRBJ2-2; D remains unclear. CDR3 amino acids: CAWSVPNSHTGELFF. The CDR3 DNA is TGTGCCTGGAGTGTACCCAATAGTCACACCGGGGAGCTGTTTTTT.